The rows below give T cell receptor beta chains drawn from one sample of a study of blood T cell repertoires in COVID-19. This table comes from immunoSEQ multiplex PCR, and its TCRdb copy is limited to in-frame clones, with some not included. Of fewer than 250,000 clones in the sample, 75% to 90% were seen once. The sample was peripheral blood. These receptors came from a man between 60 and 70 years old who had recovered from COVID-19. Each CDR3 is given with its conserved first and last residue. A row's size may be missing; if present it is once, few, many or a size class.

J: TRBJ2-3
size: .
length: 14
V: TRBV5-1
CDR3: CASSSGTAFSTQYF

J: TRBJ1-1
size: .
length: 11
V: TRBV29-1
CDR3: CSARQITEAFF

J: TRBJ2-5
size: once
length: 17
V: TRBV5-6
CDR3: CASSLPTSGDWGETQYF

J: TRBJ2-3
size: .
length: 14
V: TRBV2
CDR3: CASSEVRATDTQYF

J: TRBJ2-7
size: .
length: 15
V: TRBV11-2
CDR3: CASSLGSGRAGEQYF

J: TRBJ2-5
size: .
length: 16
V: TRBV6-6
CDR3: CASRGGLAGELETQYF

J: TRBJ1-1
size: .
length: 15
V: TRBV5-1
CDR3: CASSLVAGVNTEAFF

J: TRBJ2-3
size: .
length: 13
V: TRBV5-8
CDR3: CASRQASTDTQYF

J: TRBJ1-1
size: .
length: 15
V: TRBV7-9
CDR3: CASRVPGQGLTEAFF

J: TRBJ1-2
size: .
length: 12
V: TRBV19
CDR3: CASRLSDYGYTF

J: TRBJ2-1
size: .
length: 17
V: TRBV28
CDR3: CASNQFPRRVSYNEQFF

J: TRBJ2-2
size: once
length: 17
V: TRBV5-4
CDR3: CASSLDPAGGNTGELFF

J: TRBJ2-1
size: .
length: 16
V: TRBV5-1
CDR3: CASSRWGSGVNNEQFF

J: TRBJ2-5
size: .
length: 16
V: TRBV5-1
CDR3: CASSLGDREAVETQYF

J: TRBJ2-5
size: .
length: 13
V: TRBV12-3/TRBV12-4
CDR3: CASSRQSQETQYF

J: TRBJ2-7
size: .
length: 17
V: TRBV28
CDR3: CASSFVSLVAGGYEQYF

J: TRBJ2-5
size: once
length: 14
V: TRBV9
CDR3: CASRPIGAGETQYF

J: TRBJ2-3
size: .
length: 12
V: TRBV18
CDR3: CASRLGGDTQYF

J: TRBJ2-1
size: .
length: 12
V: TRBV30
CDR3: CAWSSRYGEQFF

J: TRBJ2-5
size: .
length: 16
V: TRBV4-2
CDR3: CASSQTSGGSQETQYF

J: TRBJ2-2
size: .
length: 14
V: TRBV19
CDR3: CASSIQGNTGELFF

J: TRBJ2-1
size: .
length: 16
V: TRBV11-2
CDR3: CASSPLGSDRWNEQFF

J: TRBJ2-7
size: .
length: 19
V: TRBV18
CDR3: CASSPLATAGQGSPTKQYF